These T cell receptor beta chains were read from a single sample in a study of T cells in Graves' hyperthyroidism and ophthalmopathy. TCRdb processed the multiplex PCR reads anew with MiXCR; each CDR3 protein has one entry. Counted here are 250,000 to 300,000 distinct CDR3 sequences, about an eighth occurring once; the ten biggest clones make up approximately 7.8%. Sequenced sample: blood. The receptors come from a woman aged 25 to 39 with Graves' hyperthyroidism that later progressed to Graves' ophthalmopathy. The CDR3 runs from the conserved cysteine through the conserved F or W. D genes are given only for firm matches. Size is stated for part of the rows, as once, few or many counts, or as a class when the clone is expanded.

>TRBJ2-1|TRBV9|few|TRBD2
CASSAGHRTSGTVWSYNEQFF
TGTGCCAGCAGCGCGGGACATCGGACTAGCGGGACAGTTTGGTCCTACAATGAGCAGTTCTTC
>TRBJ1-4|TRBV20-1|many|.
CSARDDGATNEKLFF
TGCAGTGCTAGAGATGACGGCGCAACTAATGAAAAACTGTTTTTT
>TRBJ2-7|TRBV5-6|many|.
CASIGGMTYEQYF
TGTGCCAGCATCGGGGGTATGACCTACGAGCAGTACTTC
>TRBJ2-1|TRBV11-2|many|.
CASTQWVRGIEQFF
TGTGCCAGCACCCAATGGGTTCGCGGGATCGAGCAGTTCTTC
>TRBJ2-7|TRBV5-1|many|TRBD1
CASRRERQGYEQYF
TGCGCCAGCCGGCGTGAGCGACAGGGCTACGAGCAGTACTTC
>TRBJ1-1|TRBV20-1|many|.
CSARDRQNTEAFF
TGCAGTGCTAGAGATCGGCAGAACACTGAAGCTTTCTTT
>TRBJ1-5|TRBV6-2/TRBV6-3|many|.
CASKKLAGPLPQHF
TGTGCCAGCAAAAAGTTGGCAGGACCACTTCCCCAGCATTTT
>TRBJ2-7|TRBV5-1|many|TRBD1
CASRGDRGLSYEQYF
TGCGCCAGCAGGGGTGACAGGGGGCTTTCCTACGAGCAGTACTTC
>TRBJ1-2|TRBV12-3/TRBV12-4|many|.
CASAPGAKGSYGYTF
TGTGCCAGCGCCCCGGGGGCCAAGGGTTCCTATGGCTACACCTTC
>TRBJ1-5|TRBV10-3|many|.
CAISDPIGHQPQHF
TGTGCCATCAGTGATCCCATCGGGCATCAGCCCCAGCATTTT
>TRBJ1-2|TRBV27|many|TRBD1
CASRRDRGVGGYTF
TGTGCCAGCAGACGGGACAGGGGTGTGGGTGGCTACACCTTC
>TRBJ2-2|TRBV12-3/TRBV12-4|many|TRBD2
CASSPGTSGREGELFF
TGTGCCAGCAGTCCCGGGACTAGCGGGAGAGAGGGGGAGCTGTTTTTT
>TRBJ2-3|TRBV20-1|.|.
CSASPGDTDTQYF
TGCAGTGCTAGTCCCGGGGACACAGATACGCAGTATTTT
>TRBJ2-1|TRBV7-9|many|TRBD1
CASSSRDRGLVEQFF
TGTGCCAGCAGCTCCCGGGACAGGGGGCTAGTTGAGCAGTTCTTC
>TRBJ2-1|TRBV7-9|many|.
CASSLVVGGSYNEQFF
TGTGCCAGCAGCTTAGTAGTGGGAGGATCTTACAATGAGCAGTTCTTC
>TRBJ2-1|TRBV6-1|many|.
CASSLTVGVNNEQFF
TGTGCCAGCAGTTTGACAGTGGGGGTTAACAATGAGCAGTTCTTC
>TRBJ2-3|TRBV11-2|many|TRBD2
CASSPRGWPGTSAGDTQYF
TGTGCCAGCAGCCCCCGGGGTTGGCCCGGGACTAGCGCTGGGGATACGCAGTATTTT
>TRBJ2-7|TRBV12-3/TRBV12-4|many|TRBD1
CASSFGGQFYEQYF
TGTGCCAGCAGTTTTGGGGGACAGTTCTACGAGCAGTACTTC
>TRBJ2-7|TRBV4-3|few|TRBD2
CASSLAPGLASYEQYF
TGCGCCAGCAGCCTCGCTCCGGGACTAGCGTCATACGAGCAGTACTTC